This T cell receptor beta chain was obtained from a study of prognosis after radiotherapy for stage I lung cancer. About the research overall: The tumor was squamous cell carcinoma for several patients; for twelve, it was adenocarcinoma.

Germline CDR1 is KGHDR and CDR2 is SFDVKD. The CDR3 contains 15 residues. The V end was cut by 4 bases, the J end by 1 base, with 9 bases between. Amplification of TCR beta CDR3 from genomic DNA used two-round multiplex PCR. It was primers specific to each TRBV and TRBJ gene that first-round PCR used. Each CDR3 protein gets one entry after TCRdb re-called the multiplex PCR reads with MiXCR. The sample gives under 15,000 distinct CDR3 sequences, less than 70% of which show up once; around a fifth is in the top ten. Two sampling time points were used, and around 6.4 milliliters of peripheral blood were drawn at each.

The TCR was taken from a donor over 45 with non-small cell lung cancer. The chain links TRBV24-1 to TRBJ2-2; unclear D gene. The starting material was PBMCs, obtained before or after stereotactic body radiation therapy (not recorded which). For the CDR3, the DNA is TGTGCCACCAGTGACCAAACAGTGAACACCGGGGAGCTGTTTTTT. This codes for CATSDQTVNTGELFF.